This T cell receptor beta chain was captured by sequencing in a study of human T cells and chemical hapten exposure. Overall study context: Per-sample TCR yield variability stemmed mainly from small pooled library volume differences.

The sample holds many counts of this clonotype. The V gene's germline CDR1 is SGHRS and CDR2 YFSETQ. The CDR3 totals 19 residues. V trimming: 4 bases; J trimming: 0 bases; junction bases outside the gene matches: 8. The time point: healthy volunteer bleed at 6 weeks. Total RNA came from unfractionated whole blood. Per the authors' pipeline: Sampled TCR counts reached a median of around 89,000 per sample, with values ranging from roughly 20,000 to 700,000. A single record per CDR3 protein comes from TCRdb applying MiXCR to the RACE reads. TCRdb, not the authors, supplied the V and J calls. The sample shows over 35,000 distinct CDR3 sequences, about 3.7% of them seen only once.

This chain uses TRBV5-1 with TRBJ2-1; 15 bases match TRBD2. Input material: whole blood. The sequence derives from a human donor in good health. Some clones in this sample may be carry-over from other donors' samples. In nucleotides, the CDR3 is TGCGCCAGCAGCCCGGGACTAGCGGGAGGCCTTAGCTCCTACAATGAGCAGTTCTTC. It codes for CASSPGLAGGLSSYNEQFF.